This section outlines one TCR beta chain sequence together with its context. Per the study methods: How many nucleated cells were present was estimated from reference gene primer amplification. Data came from immunoSEQ multiplex PCR; TCRdb stores just in-frame clones and leaves some out. V and J calls and clone size are copied from that table; D and trimming were computed from the DNA. The sample contains almost 95,000 clones, roughly 89% of which appear only once. The V gene's germline CDR1 is SQVTM and CDR2 ANQGSEA. This CDR3 spans 12 amino acids. V lost 4 bases and J 4 bases, leaving 9 bases between the germline ends. These data are taken from a study of blood T cell repertoires in COVID-19. Across the study: Acute and convalescent COVID-19 specimens originated in the United States, Italy and Spain. PBMCs, B-cell-depleted T cells, or T cells provided the cDNA or gDNA that made up the material.

It was during active infection that Seattle patients were enrolled and then longitudinally followed. The source is a woman aged 60 to 75 with COVID-19, enrolled during active disease. Material: peripheral blood. The V gene is TRBV29-1, the J gene TRBJ2-3; D perhaps matches TRBD2 (5 bases). CDR3 DNA sequence: TGCAGCGTTGTCGCGGGCCCAGATACGCAGTATTTT. Translation: CSVVAGPDTQYF.